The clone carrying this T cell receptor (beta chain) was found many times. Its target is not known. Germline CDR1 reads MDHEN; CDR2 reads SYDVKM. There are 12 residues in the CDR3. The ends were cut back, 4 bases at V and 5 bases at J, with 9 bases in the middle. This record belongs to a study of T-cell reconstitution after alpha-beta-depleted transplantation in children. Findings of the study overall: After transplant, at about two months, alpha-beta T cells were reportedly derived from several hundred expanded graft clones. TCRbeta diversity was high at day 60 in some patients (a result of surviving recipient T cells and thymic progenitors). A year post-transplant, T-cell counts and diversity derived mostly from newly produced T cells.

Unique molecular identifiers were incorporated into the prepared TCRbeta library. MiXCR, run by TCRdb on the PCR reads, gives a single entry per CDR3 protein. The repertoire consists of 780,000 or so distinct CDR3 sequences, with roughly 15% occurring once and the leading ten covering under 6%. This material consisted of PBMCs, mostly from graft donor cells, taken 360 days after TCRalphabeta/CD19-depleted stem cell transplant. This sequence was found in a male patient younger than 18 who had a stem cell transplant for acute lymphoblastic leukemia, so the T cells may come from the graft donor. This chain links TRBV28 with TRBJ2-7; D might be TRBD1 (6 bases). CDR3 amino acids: CASSSRGNEQYF. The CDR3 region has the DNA TGTGCCAGCAGTTCCAGGGGTAACGAGCAGTACTTC.